Each of the 16 T cell receptor beta chains below was sequenced from the same sample in a study of cytomegalovirus exposure and HLA in healthy donors. PCR amplification relied on 60 Vbeta primers (plus 13 Jbeta primers). Sequencing used immunoSEQ multiplex PCR; TCRdb keeps in-frame clones, though not all of them. The sample contains roughly 150,000 clones, around 86% of which appear only once. Sequencing was carried out using PBMCs. The origin of the receptors is a girl aged 2-15 years in good health and CMV-seropositive.

This clone was observed a few times. This chain connects TRBV6-1 to TRBJ1-4; D remains unclear. Per germline, CDR1 MNHNS and CDR2 SASEGT. This CDR3 has 13 amino acids. Deletions cut 10 bases from V and 8 bases from J, with 17 bases between. The CDR3 DNA reads TGTGCCACCTCTTTTTCCACCGGGGAAAAACTGTTTTTT. This codes for CATSFSTGEKLFF.

J is TRBJ2-1 and V is TRBV5-1; the match to TRBD2 covers 11 bases. Germline V gives CDR1 SGHRS, CDR2 YFSETQ. J was trimmed by 14 bases and V by 3 bases; bases with no gene match: 13. This CDR3 is built from 15 residues. Here the CDR3 DNA reads TGCGCCAGCAGCTATCCGGGACTAGCGGTCGAATTGGAGTTCTTC. Translated, it gives CASSYPGLAVELEFF.

This clone was picked up a small number of times. This chain connects TRBV19 to TRBJ1-2; D uncertain. The CDR3 has 12 amino acids. The germline CDR1 and CDR2 sequences are LNHDA and SQIVND (reference sequence). Trimming pared 2 bases from V and 5 bases from J, leaving 6 bases between. For the CDR3, the DNA is TGTGCCAGTAGTATATCAGGTTATGGCTACACCTTC. Protein sequence: CASSISGYGYTF.

This chain links TRBV6-7 with TRBJ2-1, with 12 bases lining up with TRBD2. TRBV6-7 is labeled an ORF, and its function is uncertain. V shed 1 base, J shed 8 bases, and the junction held 12 bases outside the gene matches. The CDR3 consists of 18 residues. Written as DNA, the CDR3 is TGTGCCAGCAGTTACTACCTAGCGGGAGGGCCCGGGCTCGATGAGCAGTTCTTC. Translated: CASSYYLAGGPGLDEQFF.

The rearrangement links TRBV29-1 to TRBJ1-2, with D unresolved. Germline V lookup: CDR1 SQVTM, CDR2 ANQGSEA. The CDR3 is made up of 13 amino acids. V was shortened by 3 bases and J by 3 bases, with 11 bases between the two germline ends. CDR3 DNA: TGCAGCGTTGATGATTCTACAGACTATGGCTACACCTTC. Translation: CSVDDSTDYGYTF.

This clone was detected a few times. V usage is TRBV5-1 and J usage is TRBJ2-3, with TRBD2 matching 11 bases. Trimming at V came to 3 bases and at J to 2 bases, leaving 2 bases not matched to a gene. The CDR3 totals 15 residues. Germline V lookup: CDR1 SGHRS, CDR2 YFSETQ. CDR3 loop: CASSWGLADTDTQYF. As DNA, the CDR3 is TGCGCCAGCAGCTGGGGACTAGCGGACACAGATACGCAGTATTTT. The complete variable domain, with remaining parts taken from reference TRBV5-1 and TRBJ2-3, reads KAGVTQTPRYLIKTRGQQVTLSCSPISGHRSVSWYQQTPGQGLQFLFEYFSETQRNKGNFPGRFSGRQFSNSRSEMNVSTLELGDSALYLCASSWGLADTDTQYFGPGTRLTVL.

The chain recombines TRBV30 with TRBJ1-2; 8 bases fit TRBD1. CDR1 is GTSNPN, CDR2 SVGIG, per germline (reference sequence). The CDR3 has 16 residues. V lost 2 bases and J lost 0; bases outside the gene matches: 8. The CDR3 loop is CAWSWTGQFSNYGYTF. The DNA for the CDR3 is TGTGCCTGGAGTTGGACAGGGCAATTCTCTAACTATGGCTACACCTTC.

The chain is built from TRBV30 and TRBJ1-5; no clear D gene. Trimming pared 3 bases from V and 7 bases from J, leaving 10 bases between. Per germline, CDR1 GTSNPN and CDR2 SVGIG (reference sequence). This CDR3 spans 12 amino acids. CDR3 amino acids: CAWSEGVQPQHF. CDR3 coding DNA: TGTGCCTGGAGCGAGGGAGTGCAGCCCCAGCATTTT.

This rearrangement joins TRBV5-1 to TRBJ1-4, with TRBD1 matching over 9 bases. The CDR3 covers 17 residues. Germline V gene sequence: CDR1 SGHRS, CDR2 YFSETQ. V was clipped by 3 bases and J by 3 bases; unmatched bases: 9. CDR3 sequence: CASSSGTGPLPNEKLFF. The CDR3 DNA reads TGCGCCAGCAGCTCCGGGACAGGGCCTCTTCCTAATGAAAAACTGTTTTTT.

The rearrangement links TRBV4-2 to TRBJ2-7, with 14 bases fitting TRBD2. The CDR3 sequence is 17 residues long. Losses at the gene ends were 1 base for V and 6 bases for J; bases not matched to a gene: 8. Per germline, CDR1 LGHNA and CDR2 YNFKEQ. The CDR3 is CASSQGGLAGDPGEQYF. CDR3 in DNA: TGTGCCAGCAGCCAAGGGGGACTAGCGGGGGACCCCGGCGAGCAGTACTTC.

This clone was seen a few times. The rearrangement joins TRBV5-6 to TRBJ2-5, with D perhaps matching TRBD1 (5 bases). Germline CDR1 reads SGHDT; CDR2 reads YYEEEE. The length of the CDR3 is 16 residues. V dropped 4 bases and J dropped 5 bases, with 21 bases sitting between them. In DNA form, the CDR3 reads TGTGCCAGCAGCAGATGGAAGGGCAGGGTTGGGGAGACCCAGTACTTC. Its protein is CASSRWKGRVGETQYF.

The V and J genes are TRBV10-1 and TRBJ1-2; no definite D call. The CDR3 covers 17 residues. Trimming pared 2 bases from V and 2 bases from J, leaving 18 bases between. Per the germline V gene, CDR1 is WNHNN and CDR2 is SYGVQD (reference sequence). The CDR3 sequence is CASSERGYPEPNYGYTF. CDR3 nucleotide sequence: TGCGCCAGCAGTGAGAGAGGGTACCCCGAGCCCAACTATGGCTACACCTTC.

This chain links TRBV19 with TRBJ1-3, with TRBD1 as a possible D gene (6 bases). The CDR3 extends over 14 amino acids. The V end was cut by 8 bases, the J end by 0 bases, with 11 bases between. In germline, CDR1 is LNHDA, CDR2 SQIVND (reference sequence). CDR3 nucleotides: TGTGCCAGTCATAGGGGACACTCTGGAAACACCATATATTTT. This gives the protein CASHRGHSGNTIYF. Filled out from reference TRBV19 and TRBJ1-3, the complete variable domain reads DGGITQSPKYLFRKEGQNVTLSCEQNLNHDAMYWYRQDPGQGLRLIYYSQIVNDFQKGDIAEGYSVSREKKESFPLTVTSAQKNPTAFYLCASHRGHSGNTIYFGEGSWLTVV.

The chain links TRBV28 to TRBJ1-5, with D perhaps matching TRBD1 (5 bases). CDR3 length equals 14 residues. The V end was cut by 7 bases, the J end by 5 bases, with 15 bases between. CDR1 is MDHEN, CDR2 SYDVKM, per germline. For the CDR3, the DNA is TGTGCCAGCATCCAGGGCAGGAGGGATCAGCCCCAGCATTTT. This translates into CASIQGRRDQPQHF.

For this clone: At one of its ends the junction is not consistent with the germline gene, which may arise from a read error. This chain uses TRBV7-7 with TRBJ2-5; TRBD2 aligns across 9 bases. Germline V CDR1 and CDR2: SSHAT, FNYEAQ (reference sequence). CDR3 length: 13 amino acids. The CDR3 DNA is TGTGCTAGCAGCTTAGGACTAGCGGAGACCCAGTACTTC. It specifies CASSLGLAETQYF.

DNA of the CDR3: TGCGCCAGCAGCGAGGGACAGGCTGTGAACACTGAAGCTTTCTTT. Its translation is CASSEGQAVNTEAFF. The chain links TRBV5-1 to TRBJ1-1; TRBD1 agrees at 8 bases. CDR3 length: 15 amino acids. Germline V lookup: CDR1 SGHRS, CDR2 YFSETQ. After removal of 4 bases from V and 0 bases from J, the junction contained 5 bases not matched to a gene. Drawing the rest from reference TRBV5-1 and TRBJ1-1, the complete variable domain is KAGVTQTPRYLIKTRGQQVTLSCSPISGHRSVSWYQQTPGQGLQFLFEYFSETQRNKGNFPGRFSGRQFSNSRSEMNVSTLELGDSALYLCASSEGQAVNTEAFFGQGTRLTVV.